This TCR beta chain was captured in a study of cytomegalovirus exposure and HLA in healthy donors. A multiplex PCR was run with 60 Vbeta primers and 13 Jbeta primers. Generated by immunoSEQ multiplex PCR, the TCRdb table keeps only in-frame clones and is missing some. The sample data list approximately 140,000 clones. Study observations and caveats: Immune exposure was documented only through CMV serostatus.

Worth noting for this clone: The antigen remains unidentified.

Specimen: PBMCs. This receptor was identified in a woman aged 40 to 49 in good health and CMV-seronegative.

CDR3 residues: CAAHRDGGTEAFF. The DNA of the CDR3 is TGTGCCGCCCACAGGGATGGGGGCACTGAAGCTTTCTTT. The chain employs TRBV6-1 and TRBJ1-1; possible D gene TRBD1, 6 bases. Germline CDR1 is MNHNS and CDR2 is SASEGT. Trimming shortened V by 11 bases and J by 4 bases, and 17 bases separated the two germline ends. This CDR3 is built from 13 residues.